The 18 T cell receptor beta chains given below trace back to one sample, sequenced in a study of cytomegalovirus exposure and HLA in healthy donors. 60 Vbeta and 13 Jbeta primers were used in PCR. Method: immunoSEQ multiplex PCR; TCRdb's copy keeps in-frame clones and lacks some. The profile shows 100,000 to 150,000 clones, roughly 85% of them singletons. The material sequenced was PBMCs. The receptors stem from a boy between 10 and 17 years old in good health and CMV-seronegative.

This chain links TRBV7-2 with TRBJ1-2, with TRBD1 identical over 10 bases. The CDR3 sequence is 16 residues long. The V segment lost 1 base and the J segment 8 bases; nucleotides outside the gene matches: 10. The germline V gene encodes CDR1 SGHTA and CDR2 FQGNSA. The CDR3, as DNA: TGTGCCAGCAGCTTAGAAATAAACCGGGACAGGGGCGGCTACACCTTC. Encoded protein: CASSLEINRDRGGYTF.

The V gene is TRBV30, the J gene TRBJ2-1; 9 bases match TRBD2. Trimming cost V 4 bases and J 8 bases; bases outside gene matches: 9. The CDR3 is 14 residues long. Looked up from germline, CDR1 is GTSNPN and CDR2 is SVGIG (reference sequence). The CDR3 loop reads CAWIPSGKWYEQFF. The CDR3 nucleotides read TGTGCCTGGATCCCTAGCGGGAAGTGGTATGAGCAGTTCTTC.

The gene calls are TRBV6-1 and TRBJ1-2; D may be TRBD1 (5 bases). Germline V CDR1 and CDR2: MNHNS, SASEGT. V was pared by 2 bases and J by 1 base, with 17 bases between. The CDR3 consists of 17 residues. DNA of the CDR3: TGTGCCAGCAGTGAATCGGCCCCCGGACACCTTAACTATGGCTACACCTTC. It is translated as CASSESAPGHLNYGYTF.

This chain connects TRBV10-2 to TRBJ2-1; TRBD2 agrees at 9 bases. The germline gives CDR1 WSHSY, CDR2 SAAADI. CDR3 length: 14 amino acids. Trimming at V came to 2 bases and at J to 14 bases, leaving 10 bases not matched to a gene. CDR3 protein: CASSEMGLAFGEFF. CDR3 sequence (DNA): TGCGCCAGCAGTGAGATGGGACTAGCCTTTGGCGAGTTCTTC.

This chain links TRBV7-8 with TRBJ2-2; D unclear. This CDR3 region has 13 residues. Germline values: CDR1 SGHVS, CDR2 FQNEAQ. Trimming removed 4 bases from V and 5 bases from J, with 8 bases in between. The CDR3: CASSSIPTGELFF. As DNA, the CDR3 is TGTGCCAGCAGCTCTATCCCGACCGGGGAGCTGTTTTTT.

J is TRBJ2-7 and V is TRBV29-1; D not certain. The CDR3 consists of 10 residues. Germline V lookup: CDR1 SQVTM, CDR2 ANQGSEA. V gave up 6 bases and J gave up 9 bases, with 12 bases separating them. Here the CDR3 reads CSVVTERQYF. Written as DNA, the CDR3 is TGCAGCGTGGTGACTGAGCGGCAGTACTTC.

The J gene is TRBJ1-2, the V gene TRBV27; 7 nucleotides match TRBD1. Trimming removed 6 bases from V and 7 bases from J; junction bases left unmatched: 8. The CDR3 has 13 residues. CDR1 MNHEY and CDR2 SMNVEV come from the germline V gene (reference sequence). The CDR3, as DNA: TGTGCCAGCAGAGCTACAGGGGTAGGTGGCTACACCTTC. Its protein product is CASRATGVGGYTF.

This rearrangement joins TRBV4-1 to TRBJ2-1; TRBD1 matches at 7 bases. Germline lookup yields CDR1 MGHRA and CDR2 YSYEKL. The CDR3 length is 16 residues. The ends lost 3 bases at V and 0 bases at J; junction bases unmatched: 5. The CDR3 region is CASSHTGVSSYNEQFF. The CDR3 DNA reads as TGCGCCAGCAGCCATACAGGGGTCAGCTCCTACAATGAGCAGTTCTTC.

The V call is TRBV5-6, the J call TRBJ1-1, with D possibly being TRBD1 (5 bases). The CDR3 contains 14 residues. Trimming pared 4 bases from V and 6 bases from J, leaving 16 bases between. The V gene's germline CDR1 is SGHDT and CDR2 YYEEEE. The CDR3 nucleotides read TGTGCCAGCAGCGGAATACAGGTTAACTCTGAAGCTTTCTTT. Amino acids: CASSGIQVNSEAFF.

This clone was observed a handful of times. The genes are TRBV30 and TRBJ2-7; 9 nucleotides agree with TRBD2. This CDR3 region has 14 residues. The germline CDR1 and CDR2 sequences are GTSNPN and SVGIG (reference sequence). The V gene end was trimmed by 4 bases and the J gene end by 2 bases; junction bases not matched to a gene: 6. The CDR3 loop reads CAWNPAGGPYEQYF. In DNA, the CDR3 is TGTGCCTGGAATCCGGCGGGAGGGCCCTACGAGCAGTACTTC.

The chain recombines TRBV7-6 with TRBJ2-7, with 8 bases matching TRBD1. The CDR3 contains 15 residues. The trim removed 1 base at V and 3 bases at J, leaving 5 bases unmatched. Germline V gene sequence: CDR1 SGHVS, CDR2 FNYEAQ. The CDR3 DNA reads as TGTGCCAGCAGCTTAGGGACAGGGCTGAGCTACGAGCAGTACTTC. It translates to CASSLGTGLSYEQYF. The whole variable domain, filled in from reference TRBV7-6 and TRBJ2-7, reads GAGVSQSPRYKVTKRGQDVALRCDPISGHVSLYWYRQALGQGPEFLTYFNYEAQQDKSGLPNDRFSAERPEGSISTLTIQRTEQRDSAMYRCASSLGTGLSYEQYFGPGTRLTVT.

In DNA, the CDR3 is TGTGCCAGTAGTATTTTTGGGGGACAGGGTTATCAGCCCCAGCATTTT. Translation: CASSIFGGQGYQPQHF. This chain uses TRBV19 with TRBJ1-5; 9 bases map to TRBD1. This CDR3 comprises 16 residues. The V segment lost 3 bases and the J segment 5 bases; nucleotides outside the gene matches: 8. Per germline, CDR1 LNHDA and CDR2 SQIVND (reference sequence).

The genes are TRBV6-5 and TRBJ2-7; D uncertain. V was pared by 0 bases and J by 6 bases, with 15 bases between. The CDR3 extends over 15 amino acids. CDR1 is MNHEY and CDR2 is SVGAGI in the germline V gene. CDR3 protein: CASSYSRPIWSEQYF. CDR3 bases: TGTGCCAGCAGTTACTCGCGGCCCATATGGAGCGAGCAGTACTTC.

V usage is TRBV18 and J usage is TRBJ2-1; 8 positions match TRBD2. Germline loops: CDR1 KGHSH, CDR2 LQKENI. This CDR3 contains 14 residues. The V gene end was trimmed by 9 bases and the J gene end by 0 bases; junction bases not matched to a gene: 4. As DNA, the CDR3 is TGTGCCAGTTCCAGCGGGAGCTCCTACAATGAGCAGTTCTTC. Its translation: CASSSGSSYNEQFF. The full variable domain, its missing parts supplied by reference TRBV18 and TRBJ2-1, is NAGVMQNPRHLVRRRGQEARLRCSPMKGHSHVYWYRQLPEEGLKFMVYLQKENIIDESGMPKERFSAEFPKEGPSILRIQQVVRGDSAAYFCASSSGSSYNEQFFGPGTRLTVL.

The rearrangement uses TRBV18 and TRBJ1-4; the D gene is possibly TRBD1 (5 bases). Germline V gene sequence: CDR1 KGHSH, CDR2 LQKENI. The V and J ends lost 3 bases and 4 bases respectively, with 15 bases between them. This CDR3 contains 16 residues. The CDR3 nucleotides read TGTGCCAGCTCACCCCGGCAACAGGAGATTAATGAAAAACTGTTTTTT. It encodes CASSPRQQEINEKLFF.

The chain employs TRBV19 and TRBJ1-5; a weak D match, TRBD1 (5 bases). The CDR3 is 15 amino acids. Trimming shortened V by 7 bases and J by 11 bases, and 24 bases separated the two germline ends. CDR1 and CDR2 from the germline V gene are LNHDA and SQIVND (reference sequence). The CDR3 spells CASNSGGASNLAQHF. CDR3 sequence (DNA): TGTGCCAGTAACTCCGGAGGGGCATCCAATCTTGCCCAGCATTTT.

The chain joins TRBV15 to TRBJ1-5, with D possibly being TRBD1 (6 bases). This CDR3 has 16 residues. The germline gives CDR1 LNHNV, CDR2 YYDKDF (reference sequence). The ends were cut back, 1 base at V and 6 bases at J, with 16 bases in the middle. The CDR3 protein is CATSRAQGLSGQPQHF. The DNA for the CDR3 is TGTGCCACCAGCAGAGCACAGGGTTTGTCTGGTCAGCCCCAGCATTTT.

The chain has TRBV7-8 and TRBJ2-5, with TRBD2 as a possible D gene (5 bases). The germline gives CDR1 SGHVS, CDR2 FQNEAQ. The CDR3 is made up of 14 amino acids. V lost 3 bases, J lost 6 bases, and 14 bases lay in between. The CDR3 here is CASSFLRWRQTQYF. The CDR3 DNA is TGTGCCAGCAGCTTCTTACGGTGGAGGCAGACCCAGTACTTC.